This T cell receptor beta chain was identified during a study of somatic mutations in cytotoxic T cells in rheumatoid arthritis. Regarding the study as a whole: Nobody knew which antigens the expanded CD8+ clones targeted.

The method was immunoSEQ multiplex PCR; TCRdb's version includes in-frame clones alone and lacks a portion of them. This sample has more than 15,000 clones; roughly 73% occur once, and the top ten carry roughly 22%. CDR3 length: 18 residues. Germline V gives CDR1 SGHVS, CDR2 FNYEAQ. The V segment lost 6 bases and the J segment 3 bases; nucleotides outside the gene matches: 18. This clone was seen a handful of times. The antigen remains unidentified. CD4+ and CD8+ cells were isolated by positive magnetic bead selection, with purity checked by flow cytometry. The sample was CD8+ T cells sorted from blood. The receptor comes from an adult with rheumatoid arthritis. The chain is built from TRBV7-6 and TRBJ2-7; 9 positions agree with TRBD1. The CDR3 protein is CASSSIRGAGQGIYEQYF. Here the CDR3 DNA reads TGTGCCAGCAGTTCTATCAGAGGGGCCGGACAGGGGATCTACGAGCAGTACTTC.